This entry lists 15 T cell receptor beta chains sequenced from one sample in a study of radiotherapy plus CTLA-4 blockade in lung cancer. Clones were sequenced by immunoSEQ multiplex PCR, and TCRdb holds only the in-frame ones, with some missing. The data show some 96,000 clones, with 88% seen just once and 4.5% to 6% held by the top ten. Sequenced here: peripheral blood, sampled from a patient treated with radiotherapy plus ipilimumab. Every receptor here comes from a human donor with non-small cell lung cancer that progressed on radiotherapy plus ipilimumab.

This clone was seen just once. One junction end does not reproduce the germline sequence, and a read error may be involved. The gene calls are TRBV20-1 and TRBJ2-5, with D tentatively TRBD2 (5 bases). Germline V gene lookup returns CDR1 DFQATT and CDR2 SNEGSKA (reference sequence). The CDR3 has 11 amino acids. The CDR3 sequence is CSGERQEAQYF. The DNA of the CDR3 is TGCAGTGGGGAGCGGCAAGAGGCCCAGTACTTC.

The gene calls are TRBV9 and TRBJ2-3; 9 bases align to TRBD2. The germline V gene encodes CDR1 SGDLS and CDR2 YYNGEE. The CDR3 spans 16 residues. V was pared by 4 bases and J by 4 bases, with 10 bases of the junction left unmatched. The DNA of the CDR3 is TGTGCCAGCAGCCCACCGGGCGGGAGGGCTGCAGATACGCAGTATTTT. Amino acids: CASSPPGGRAADTQYF.

The chain links TRBV6-5 to TRBJ2-7, with 11 bases identical to TRBD1. CDR3 length equals 14 residues. The germline V gene has CDR1 MNHEY and CDR2 SVGAGI. V shed 4 bases, J shed 4 bases, and the junction held 3 bases outside the gene matches. The CDR3 DNA reads TGTGCCAGCAGTTTCCGGGACAGGGGGTACGAGCAGTACTTC. Translating it yields CASSFRDRGYEQYF.

CDR3 protein: CASSLVPSGTGTEAFF. CDR3 DNA: TGTGCCAGCAGCTTAGTGCCTAGCGGGACAGGGACGGAAGCTTTCTTT. The J gene is TRBJ1-1, the V gene TRBV7-2, with 9 bases fitting TRBD1. Germline values: CDR1 SGHTA, CDR2 FQGNSA. Trimming cost V 1 base and J 8 bases; bases outside gene matches: 11. This CDR3 region has 16 residues.

The rearrangement joins TRBV29-1 to TRBJ2-3; 10 nucleotides agree with TRBD2. Germline values: CDR1 SQVTM, CDR2 ANQGSEA. The CDR3 spans 15 residues. Trimming at V came to 3 bases and at J to 5 bases, leaving 8 bases not matched to a gene. The chain's CDR3 is CSVEGLAGVEDTQYF. CDR3 bases: TGCAGCGTTGAGGGTCTAGCGGGAGTGGAAGATACGCAGTATTTT.

This clone was seen only a few times. V usage is TRBV6-1 and J usage is TRBJ2-3, with TRBD2 identical over 9 bases. Germline-derived CDR1 and CDR2 are MNHNS and SASEGT. The length of the CDR3 is 18 residues. V gave up 4 bases and J gave up 2 bases; unmatched junction bases: 13. The CDR3 reads CASSVRSVAGVNTDTQYF. CDR3 nucleotide sequence: TGTGCCAGCAGTGTCAGGTCGGTAGCGGGAGTGAACACAGATACGCAGTATTTT.

This chain links TRBV7-2 with TRBJ2-1, with D maybe TRBD2 (5 bases). The CDR3 has 16 amino acids. Germline V gene sequence: CDR1 SGHTA, CDR2 FQGNSA. V was trimmed by 1 base and J by 0 bases, leaving 10 bases between them. The chain's CDR3 is CASSLGRGDSYNEQFF. Written as DNA, the CDR3 is TGTGCCAGCAGCTTAGGACGGGGAGACTCCTACAATGAGCAGTTCTTC.

The chain carries TRBV19 and TRBJ1-1, with D maybe TRBD1 (6 bases). The CDR3 contains 14 residues. Trimming stripped 10 bases from V and 5 bases from J, with 20 bases between. Germline CDR1 reads LNHDA; CDR2 reads SQIVND (reference sequence). For the CDR3, the DNA is TGTGCCACCCACGGGGGGGACATACCTACTGAAGCTTTCTTT. This gives the protein CATHGGDIPTEAFF.

This clone was seen a handful of times. V usage is TRBV9 and J usage is TRBJ2-1, with TRBD2 matching over 10 bases. Losses at the gene ends were 4 bases for V and 4 bases for J; bases not matched to a gene: 8. This CDR3 contains 16 residues. Per the germline V gene, CDR1 is SGDLS and CDR2 is YYNGEE. CDR3 DNA: TGTGCCAGCAGCCCTAGGGGAGCGGGAGGGTACAATGAGCAGTTCTTC. Amino acids: CASSPRGAGGYNEQFF.

The rearrangement joins TRBV29-1 to TRBJ1-1; D gene uncertain. Looked up from germline, CDR1 is SQVTM and CDR2 is ANQGSEA. There are 13 residues in the CDR3. V lost 0 bases and J lost 8, with 13 bases in between. The CDR3 DNA sequence: TGCAGCGTTGAAGATCTGGCAGGAGGGGAAGCTTTCTTT. Amino acid sequence: CSVEDLAGGEAFF.

This rearrangement joins TRBV9 to TRBJ2-2; 9 bases align to TRBD1. The germline CDR1 and CDR2 sequences are SGDLS and YYNGEE. The CDR3 totals 21 residues. V lost 0 bases, J lost 1 base, and 16 bases stayed unmatched. As DNA, the CDR3 is TGTGCCAGCAGCGTAGGGTGGACAGGGGTGAGATTGGGGATGAACACCGGGGAGCTGTTTTTT. Translated, it gives CASSVGWTGVRLGMNTGELFF.

The chain links TRBV11-2 to TRBJ2-1; 12 bases match TRBD2. Germline values: CDR1 SGHAT, CDR2 FQNNGV. V shed 6 bases, J shed 2 bases, and the junction held 2 bases outside the gene matches. CDR3 size: 15 residues. The CDR3 nucleotides read TGTGCCAGCAGGTGGACTAGCGGGACCTACAATGAGCAGTTCTTC. Its translation: CASRWTSGTYNEQFF. The complete variable domain, with remaining parts taken from reference TRBV11-2 and TRBJ2-1, reads EAGVAQSPRYKIIEKRQSVAFWCNPISGHATLYWYQQILGQGPKLLIQFQNNGVVDDSQLPKDRFSAERLKGVDSTLKIQPAKLEDSAVYLCASRWTSGTYNEQFFGPGTRLTVL.

This sequence joins TRBV2 and TRBJ1-5; TRBD1 agrees at 9 bases. The CDR3 contains 15 residues. J gave up 1 base and V 4 bases, and 2 bases lay outside the gene matches. Germline values: CDR1 SNHLY, CDR2 FYNNEI. Written as DNA, the CDR3 is TGTGCCAGCAGTGTAGGGACAGGGAGCAATCAGCCCCAGCATTTT. Its translation is CASSVGTGSNQPQHF.

The chain joins TRBV6-5 to TRBJ1-2; TRBD1 aligns across 7 bases. This CDR3 spans 15 amino acids. The germline V gene encodes CDR1 MNHEY and CDR2 SVGAGI. Trimming took 0 bases from V and 2 from J; bases not matched to a gene: 3. The CDR3 loop is CASSYSKGQNYGYTF. The CDR3 DNA reads TGTGCCAGCAGTTACTCGAAGGGACAGAACTATGGCTACACCTTC.

The chain links TRBV2 to TRBJ2-5; D is undetermined. The CDR3 consists of 11 residues. V was cut by 6 bases and J by 3 bases, with 5 bases left in between. Germline V gene data show CDR1 as SNHLY and CDR2 as FYNNEI. The CDR3 region is CASSGEETQYF. The CDR3 region has the DNA TGTGCCAGCAGCGGAGAAGAGACCCAGTACTTC.